What follows are 24 T cell receptor beta chains derived from one specimen sequenced in a study of blood T cell repertoires in COVID-19 (dated by TCRdb to the early 2020s). Libraries were prepared through the immunoSEQ multiplex PCR assay. The source is immuneACCESS, and TCRdb retained only in-frame sequences with V and J called. Part of the clones is not carried over; for the studies checked, unresolved V genes explain less than half of this, and the remainder is unexplained. The sample data list approximately 250,000 clones, and 88% of these were observed just once. 0.95% to 1.5% of the sample is held by the ten biggest clonotypes. The sample consisted of PBMCs or T cells enriched from blood (not recorded which). The receptors come from a woman aged 40 to 49 with acute COVID-19.

This sequence joins TRBV24-1 and TRBJ2-2, with D maybe TRBD1 (5 bases). Looked up from germline, CDR1 is KGHDR and CDR2 is SFDVKD. The length of the CDR3 is 14 residues. Trimming removed 8 bases from V and 1 base from J, with 10 bases in between. The CDR3 region has the DNA TGTGCCACCAACCTCGGACAGAACACCGGGGAGCTGTTTTTT. Translation: CATNLGQNTGELFF.

The rearrangement links TRBV2 to TRBJ2-7; 14 bases are shared with TRBD2. The germline V gene has CDR1 SNHLY and CDR2 FYNNEI. The length of the CDR3 is 15 residues. The V segment lost 4 bases and the J segment 5 bases; nucleotides outside the gene matches: 4. The CDR3 DNA reads TGTGCCAGCAGTGGGACTAGCGGGAGGCGCGACGAGCAGTACTTC. Translation gives CASSGTSGRRDEQYF.

Only one count was recorded for this clone. The rearrangement joins TRBV5-4 to TRBJ2-4; the D gene is possibly TRBD1 (6 bases). The CDR3 has 16 amino acids. The V end lost 3 bases, the J end lost 6 bases, and 19 bases lay between the germline ends. The V gene's germline CDR1 is SGHNT and CDR2 YYREEE (reference sequence). The CDR3 reads CASSSARDRSGNIQYF. CDR3 in DNA: TGTGCCAGCAGCTCCGCCCGTGACAGGTCGGGAAACATTCAGTACTTC.

This clone was found once. V usage is TRBV28 and J usage is TRBJ2-6; D gene ambiguous. Germline V gene sequence: CDR1 MDHEN, CDR2 SYDVKM. CDR3 length: 16 residues. Trimming took 3 bases from V and 4 from J, leaving 13 bases between them. In DNA form, the CDR3 reads TGTGCCAGCAGTTTTGGTTCCGAGCCAGGGGCCAACGTCCTGACTTTC. Its protein product is CASSFGSEPGANVLTF. Together with reference TRBV28 and TRBJ2-6, the CDR3 gives the full variable domain: DVKVTQSSRYLVKRTGEKVFLECVQDMDHENMFWYRQDPGLGLRLIYFSYDVKMKEKGDIPEGYSVSREKKERFSLILESASTNQTSMYLCASSFGSEPGANVLTFGAGSRLTVL.

This chain uses TRBV11-2 with TRBJ2-1, with 15 bases fitting TRBD2. V lost 5 bases, J lost 0 bases, and 8 bases stayed unmatched. The CDR3 length is 19 residues. CDR1 SGHAT and CDR2 FQNNGV come from the germline V gene. The chain's CDR3 is CASSQGLAGGIISYNEQFF. CDR3 in DNA: TGTGCCAGCAGCCAGGGACTAGCGGGAGGTATTATCTCCTACAATGAGCAGTTCTTC.

The V call is TRBV7-2, the J call TRBJ2-2, with D unresolved. Trimming took 5 bases from V and 3 from J, leaving 10 bases between them. The CDR3 spans 14 residues. Germline V gene data show CDR1 as SGHTA and CDR2 as FQGNSA. The CDR3 reads CASSPNRDTGELFF. The CDR3 nucleotides read TGTGCCAGCAGCCCGAACCGGGACACCGGGGAGCTGTTTTTT.

The chain employs TRBV9 and TRBJ1-2; 7 nucleotides match TRBD1. The V segment lost 3 bases and the J segment 6 bases; nucleotides outside the gene matches: 5. Germline loops: CDR1 SGDLS, CDR2 YYNGEE. The CDR3 loop spans 13 amino acids. CDR3 in DNA: TGTGCCAGCAGCGGGGACAGAGCTAATGGCTACACCTTC. Encoded protein: CASSGDRANGYTF.

The chain recombines TRBV2 with TRBJ1-5; 8 nucleotides align to TRBD1. Germline CDR1 SNHLY, CDR2 FYNNEI. With V trimmed by 4 bases and J by 5 bases, 4 bases remained unmatched. This CDR3 spans 14 amino acids. The CDR3 DNA sequence: TGTGCCAGCAGTGTTGGGGGACAGGATCAGCCCCAGCATTTT. This translates into CASSVGGQDQPQHF.

The rearrangement joins TRBV5-5 to TRBJ1-3; D ambiguous. The CDR3 is made up of 13 amino acids. V lost 1 base and J lost 3, with 5 bases in between. Germline loops: CDR1 SGHKS, CDR2 YYEKEE (reference sequence). CDR3 sequence: CASSLNLGNTIYF. DNA for the CDR3: TGTGCCAGCAGCTTGAATCTTGGAAACACCATATATTTT.

This rearrangement joins TRBV27 to TRBJ2-1; D remains unclear. The CDR3 extends over 14 amino acids. Trimming took off 5 bases at V and 15 bases at J, with 23 bases between the two ends. Germline V gene data show CDR1 as MNHEY and CDR2 as SMNVEV (reference sequence). The CDR3, as DNA: TGTGCCAGCAGTCCATCCCCCGAGGCGGTGTTACTGTTCTTC. Its translation: CASSPSPEAVLLFF.

J is TRBJ2-1 and V is TRBV10-3; 7 positions agree with TRBD2. The germline V gene has CDR1 ENHRY and CDR2 SYGVKD. The CDR3 runs to 17 residues. J lost 1 base, V lost 4 bases, and 10 bases had no gene match. The CDR3: CAISGATASGSYNEQFF. The CDR3, as DNA: TGTGCCATCAGTGGGGCGACGGCTAGCGGATCCTACAATGAGCAGTTCTTC.

V and J are TRBV7-9 and TRBJ2-5, with 12 bases lining up with TRBD2. This CDR3 has 18 amino acids. Unmatched junction bases numbered 8, after V lost 1 base and J lost 2 bases. The germline V gene has CDR1 SEHNR and CDR2 FQNEAQ (reference sequence). CDR3 in amino acids: CASSLEASGRADQETQYF. The CDR3 nucleotides read TGTGCCAGCAGCTTAGAAGCTAGCGGGAGGGCCGATCAAGAGACCCAGTACTTC.

This clone was observed once. The chain joins TRBV25-1 to TRBJ2-7; 8 nucleotides match TRBD1. Germline CDR1 is MGHDK and CDR2 is SYGVNS. The CDR3 loop spans 18 amino acids. After removal of 1 base from V and 1 base from J, the junction contained 12 bases not matched to a gene. CDR3 amino acids: CASSEWFVRDRRSYEQYV. CDR3 nucleotide sequence: TGTGCCAGCAGTGAATGGTTCGTCCGGGACAGGAGATCCTACGAGCAGTACGTC.

The genes are TRBV10-3 and TRBJ1-1; TRBD1 aligns across 7 bases. The germline V gene has CDR1 ENHRY and CDR2 SYGVKD. J gave up 3 bases and V 6 bases, and 4 bases lay outside the gene matches. The CDR3 runs to 13 residues. Here the CDR3 reads CAIRVTGDTEAFF. CDR3 in DNA: TGTGCCATCAGGGTAACAGGGGACACTGAAGCTTTCTTT.

This chain joins TRBV19 and TRBJ1-6, with no clear D. Trimming shortened V by 2 bases and J by 7 bases, and 9 bases separated the two germline ends. CDR1 LNHDA and CDR2 SQIVND come from the germline V gene (reference sequence). The CDR3 has 14 amino acids. CDR3 in amino acids: CASSIRVVNSPLHF. CDR3 coding DNA: TGTGCCAGTAGTATACGGGTGGTCAATTCACCCCTCCACTTT. Full variable domain (missing parts from reference TRBV19 and TRBJ1-6): DGGITQSPKYLFRKEGQNVTLSCEQNLNHDAMYWYRQDPGQGLRLIYYSQIVNDFQKGDIAEGYSVSREKKESFPLTVTSAQKNPTAFYLCASSIRVVNSPLHFGNGTRLTVT.

The J gene is TRBJ1-1, the V gene TRBV10-3; 7 nucleotides align to TRBD1. Germline CDR1 is ENHRY and CDR2 is SYGVKD. The CDR3 has 17 amino acids. V lost 6 bases and J lost 0; bases outside the gene matches: 13. CDR3 protein: CAISSGPATGMNTEAFF. In nucleotides, the CDR3 is TGTGCCATCAGCTCCGGGCCGGCGACAGGGATGAACACTGAAGCTTTCTTT.

This clone has only one observation. The chain has TRBV4-3 and TRBJ2-2, with 10 bases aligning to TRBD2. CDR3 size: 20 residues. The ends lost 4 bases at V and 6 bases at J; junction bases unmatched: 20. CDR1 LGHNA and CDR2 YSLEER come from the germline V gene. The CDR3 is CASSPRAGGPYAFGAGELFF. CDR3 bases: TGCGCCAGCAGCCCCAGAGCGGGAGGGCCGTATGCGTTTGGGGCCGGGGAGCTGTTTTTT.

The chain carries TRBV27 and TRBJ1-6; 8 bases line up with TRBD1. The CDR3 runs 16 residues. With 6 bases clipped from V and 3 bases from J, the junction kept 7 bases outside the gene matches. Germline V lookup: CDR1 MNHEY, CDR2 SMNVEV (reference sequence). CDR3 bases: TGTGCCAGCAGCCTCTCACAGGGGGACTATAATTCACCCCTCCACTTT. Translation gives CASSLSQGDYNSPLHF.

The chain links TRBV27 to TRBJ1-1; D unclear. In germline, CDR1 is MNHEY, CDR2 SMNVEV (reference sequence). Trimming removed 6 bases from V and 3 bases from J, with 14 bases in between. CDR3 length: 14 amino acids. CDR3 bases: TGTGCCAGCAGGTTGCGCGGGAGGGACACTGAAGCTTTCTTT. This sequence encodes CASRLRGRDTEAFF.

The gene calls are TRBV7-9 and TRBJ1-5, with no clear D. Per germline, CDR1 SEHNR and CDR2 FQNEAQ (reference sequence). Trimming left V 1 base short and J 7 bases short, with 8 bases between. The CDR3 runs to 13 residues. For the CDR3, the DNA is TGTGCCAGCAGCTTAGAAGGGAGGCAGCCCCAGCATTTT. Translating it yields CASSLEGRQPQHF.

The J gene is TRBJ2-7, the V gene TRBV5-1; 11 bases line up with TRBD2. The CDR3 is made up of 19 amino acids. CDR1 is SGHRS and CDR2 is YFSETQ in the germline V gene. After removal of 3 bases from V and 3 bases from J, the junction contained 17 bases not matched to a gene. The CDR3 bases are TGCGCCAGCAGCTCCGGGGATGGCAGGGTGGGGACTAGCGGCTACGAGCAGTACTTC. Protein: CASSSGDGRVGTSGYEQYF.

This sequence joins TRBV6-4 and TRBJ1-1; D might be TRBD1 (6 bases). The germline CDR1 and CDR2 sequences are MRHNA and SNTAGT. V lost 4 bases to trimming and J lost 5 bases, with 11 bases between them. This CDR3 region has 13 residues. The CDR3 bases are TGTGCCAGCAGTGCACTAGGGGGAACTGAAGCTTTCTTT. Its translation: CASSALGGTEAFF.

The V gene is TRBV19, the J gene TRBJ1-3, with D perhaps matching TRBD1 (5 bases). V lost 2 bases to trimming and J lost 4 bases, with 6 bases between them. The germline V gene encodes CDR1 LNHDA and CDR2 SQIVND (reference sequence). The CDR3 is made up of 13 amino acids. For the CDR3, the DNA is TGTGCCAGTAGTATACAGGGAGGAAACACCATATATTTT. Translation gives CASSIQGGNTIYF.

The V call is TRBV28, the J call TRBJ1-4; 10 bases match TRBD1. Germline V lookup: CDR1 MDHEN, CDR2 SYDVKM. The V segment lost 6 bases and the J segment 4 bases; nucleotides outside the gene matches: 2. This CDR3 region has 14 residues. CDR3 bases: TGTGCCAGCAGAGGACAGGGGGTTAATGAAAAACTGTTTTTT. This gives the protein CASRGQGVNEKLFF.